These 5 T cell receptor beta chains came from one sample sequenced in a study of response to subunit inactivated influenza vaccine. A single record per CDR3 protein comes from TCRdb applying MiXCR to the RT-PCR reads. The table shows 700,000 to 800,000 distinct CDR3 sequences, with around 18% occurring only once. The sample here was PBMCs from blood, taken 4 to 6 days after vaccination. All receptors derive from a man aged 45-65 years who received an inactivated influenza vaccine.

The chain recombines TRBV5-1 with TRBJ2-2; TRBD1 aligns across 10 bases. The CDR3 loop spans 15 amino acids. The germline V gene has CDR1 SGHRS and CDR2 YFSETQ. With V trimmed by 7 bases and J by 0 bases, 3 bases remained unmatched. CDR3 DNA sequence: TGCGCCAGCCGCGGACAGGGGGCGAACACCGGGGAGCTGTTTTTT. Translation gives CASRGQGANTGELFF.

This clonotype has just a few counts. The chain links TRBV6-1 to TRBJ2-7; weak D call: TRBD2 (6 bases). CDR1 is MNHNS, CDR2 SASEGT, per germline. V lost 6 bases to trimming and J lost 2 bases, with 11 bases between them. The CDR3 is 13 residues long. The CDR3 loop reads CASRGGLAYEQYF. The CDR3 region has the DNA TGTGCCAGCAGGGGGGGACTGGCCTACGAGCAGTACTTC.

The table lists this clonotype with a few counts. The chain carries TRBV12-3 or TRBV12-4 and TRBJ1-6, with D perhaps matching TRBD1 (6 bases). V was shortened by 6 bases and J by 4 bases, with 13 bases between the two germline ends. The CDR3 contains 15 residues. This chain's CDR3 is CASRTDRKYNSPLHF. The CDR3, as DNA: TGTGCCAGCAGAACGGACAGAAAGTATAATTCACCCCTCCACTTT.

This clonotype has only a few counts. V usage is TRBV12-3 or TRBV12-4 and J usage is TRBJ2-5, with 7 bases aligning to TRBD2. J lost 4 bases, V lost 5 bases, and 10 bases had no gene match. CDR3 length: 15 amino acids. For the CDR3, the DNA is TGTGCCAGCAGTAATCCCGGGACTATTCCAGAGACCCAGTACTTC. Protein: CASSNPGTIPETQYF.

Written as DNA, the CDR3 is TGTGCCAGCAGCCGAGACAGGTCTGGAAACACCATATATTTT. Translated, it gives CASSRDRSGNTIYF. V and J are TRBV6-1 and TRBJ1-3, with a possible D match to TRBD1 (6 bases). Looked up from germline, CDR1 is MNHNS and CDR2 is SASEGT. V shed 6 bases and J shed 1 base, with 10 bases lying between them. The CDR3 runs 14 residues.